These T cell receptor beta chains were read from a single sample in a study of blood T cell repertoires in COVID-19. Sequencing was performed with immunoSEQ multiplex PCR; in TCRdb, only in-frame clones are kept and a portion is missing. The table records about 80,000 clones, 76% of them present only once. The sample consisted of peripheral blood. The receptors originated from a man between 70 and 80 years old with active or convalescent COVID-19. CDR3s include the opening cysteine and the closing phenylalanine or tryptophan. The order of the fields is clone size, D gene, J gene, CDR3 length, V gene, CDR3 protein, CDR3 DNA. The D gene is left open where the match is weak. Expanded clones get a size class; other rows say once, few or many, or leave the size out.

size: few
D: NA
J: TRBJ2-5
length: 16
V: TRBV9
CDR3: CASSVGGRADEETQYF
DNA: TGTGCCAGCAGCGTGGGGGGAAGGGCGGATGAAGAGACCCAGTACTTC

size: NA
D: TRBD1
J: TRBJ2-4
length: 15
V: TRBV5-1
CDR3: CASTSPGTGGDIQYF
DNA: TGCGCCAGCACCTCCCCGGGGACAGGGGGTGACATTCAGTACTTC

size: NA
D: TRBD1
J: TRBJ1-2
length: 13
V: TRBV10-1
CDR3: CASSPGQGNGYTF
DNA: TGCGCCAGCAGTCCGGGACAGGGGAACGGCTACACCTTC

size: NA
D: TRBD2
J: TRBJ2-1
length: 15
V: TRBV19
CDR3: CASSGAGKIYNEQFF
DNA: TGTGCCAGCTCGGGAGCGGGGAAAATTTACAATGAGCAGTTCTTC

size: NA
D: NA
J: TRBJ1-2
length: 12
V: TRBV5-1
CDR3: CASSYGSGGYTF
DNA: TGCGCCAGCAGCTACGGGAGTGGCGGCTACACCTTC

size: once
D: TRBD1
J: TRBJ1-4
length: 13
V: TRBV15
CDR3: CATSPRQGRKLFF
DNA: TGTGCCACCAGCCCCCGACAGGGGCGAAAACTGTTTTTT

size: few
D: TRBD1
J: TRBJ1-2
length: 13
V: TRBV28
CDR3: CANSGGQDDGYTF
DNA: TGTGCCAACTCTGGGGGACAGGATGATGGCTACACCTTC

size: NA
D: TRBD1
J: TRBJ2-1
length: 15
V: TRBV7-9
CDR3: CASSRTGASYNEQFF
DNA: TGTGCCAGCAGCCGGACAGGGGCGTCCTACAATGAGCAGTTCTTC

size: NA
D: NA
J: TRBJ2-7
length: 12
V: TRBV6-1
CDR3: CASSESRDEQYF
DNA: TGTGCCAGCAGTGAAAGCAGGGACGAGCAGTACTTC

size: NA
D: TRBD2
J: TRBJ2-2
length: 14
V: TRBV10-3
CDR3: CATGLAGNTGELFF
DNA: TGTGCCACCGGACTAGCGGGGAACACCGGGGAGCTGTTTTTT

size: NA
D: NA
J: TRBJ1-5
length: 15
V: TRBV7-9
CDR3: CASSFGQPSNQPQHF
DNA: TGTGCCAGCAGCTTTGGACAGCCTAGCAATCAGCCCCAGCATTTT

size: few
D: NA
J: TRBJ1-1
length: 13
V: TRBV30
CDR3: CAWETGGNTEAFF
DNA: TGTGCCTGGGAGACAGGCGGGAACACTGAAGCTTTCTTT

size: NA
D: TRBD1
J: TRBJ1-4
length: 14
V: TRBV6-5
CDR3: CASSRGGGNEKLFF
DNA: TGTGCCAGCAGCAGAGGGGGCGGGAATGAAAAACTGTTTTTT

size: NA
D: TRBD2
J: TRBJ2-3
length: 12
V: TRBV28
CDR3: CASTSLAGGQYF
DNA: TGTGCCAGCACCTCTTTAGCGGGGGGGCAGTATTTT

size: NA
D: NA
J: TRBJ1-2
length: 15
V: TRBV4-1
CDR3: CASSQVTVDTYGYTF
DNA: TGCGCCAGCAGCCAAGTGACAGTTGACACCTATGGCTACACCTTC

size: NA
D: NA
J: TRBJ1-1
length: 14
V: TRBV11-3
CDR3: CASSSLGASTEAFF
DNA: TGTGCCAGCAGCTCCCTGGGGGCTAGCACTGAAGCTTTCTTT

size: few
D: TRBD1
J: TRBJ1-2
length: 14
V: TRBV7-3
CDR3: CASSELTGVGGYTF
DNA: TGTGCCAGCAGCGAGCTGACAGGGGTTGGGGGCTACACCTTC

size: few
D: NA
J: TRBJ2-3
length: 16
V: TRBV10-3
CDR3: CAISESWRGDTDTQYF
DNA: TGTGCCATCAGTGAGTCGTGGCGGGGTGACACAGATACGCAGTATTTT

size: NA
D: NA
J: TRBJ1-5
length: 15
V: TRBV2
CDR3: CASSLYRDNNQPQHF
DNA: TGTGCCAGCAGTCTTTACCGGGACAACAATCAGCCCCAGCATTTT

size: few
D: NA
J: TRBJ2-5
length: 14
V: TRBV11-2
CDR3: CASSGARMEETQYF
DNA: TGTGCCAGCAGCGGTGCCCGGATGGAGGAGACCCAGTACTTC

size: NA
D: TRBD1
J: TRBJ2-7
length: 13
V: TRBV2
CDR3: CASSDGQAWEQYF
DNA: TGTGCCAGCAGTGACGGACAGGCGTGGGAGCAGTACTTC

size: NA
D: TRBD1
J: TRBJ1-4
length: 17
V: TRBV7-9
CDR3: CASSFGWTGVTNEKLFF
DNA: TGTGCCAGCAGCTTCGGGTGGACAGGAGTTACTAATGAAAAACTGTTTTTT

size: NA
D: NA
J: TRBJ2-4
length: 14
V: TRBV5-1
CDR3: CASSLEGVQNIQYF
DNA: TGCGCCAGCAGCTTGGAAGGGGTGCAAAACATTCAGTACTTC

size: NA
D: TRBD2
J: TRBJ2-1
length: 14
V: TRBV30
CDR3: CAWSVAGVTDEQFF
DNA: TGTGCCTGGAGTGTAGCGGGGGTTACCGATGAGCAGTTCTTC

size: NA
D: TRBD1
J: TRBJ2-1
length: 13
V: TRBV10-3
CDR3: CAISPTGEDEQFF
DNA: TGTGCCATCAGCCCGACAGGGGAAGATGAGCAGTTCTTC

size: NA
D: NA
J: TRBJ2-1
length: 12
V: TRBV21-1
CDR3: CANPPSPGGQFF
DNA: TGTGCCAACCCACCCAGCCCCGGGGGGCAGTTCTTC

size: NA
D: NA
J: TRBJ2-7
length: 16
V: TRBV11-2
CDR3: CASSLVLVQASYEQYF
DNA: TGTGCCAGCAGCTTAGTCTTGGTTCAGGCTTCGTACGAGCAGTACTTC

size: NA
D: NA
J: TRBJ2-3
length: 14
V: TRBV5-1
CDR3: CASSQGDATDTQYF
DNA: TGCGCCAGCAGCCAAGGAGACGCCACAGATACGCAGTATTTT

size: NA
D: NA
J: TRBJ2-7
length: 12
V: TRBV29-1
CDR3: CSVGFRDREQYF
DNA: TGCAGCGTGGGGTTCCGGGATCGCGAGCAGTACTTC

size: NA
D: TRBD1
J: TRBJ1-5
length: 14
V: TRBV28
CDR3: CASSSPGGRQPQHF
DNA: TGTGCCAGCAGTTCCCCAGGGGGAAGGCAGCCCCAGCATTTT

size: NA
D: NA
J: TRBJ1-5
length: 13
V: TRBV19
CDR3: CASCQGGHQPQHF
DNA: TGTGCCAGTTGTCAGGGAGGACATCAGCCCCAGCATTTT

size: NA
D: TRBD2
J: TRBJ2-1
length: 13
V: TRBV6-5
CDR3: CATGLAIFHEQFF
DNA: TGTGCCACCGGACTAGCAATATTTCATGAGCAGTTCTTC

size: NA
D: NA
J: TRBJ1-4
length: 14
V: TRBV5-4
CDR3: CASSLDGVVVTNPF
DNA: TGTGCCAGCAGCTTGGACGGGGTGGTTGTAACAAACCCGTTT

size: NA
D: NA
J: TRBJ2-1
length: 12
V: TRBV29-1
CDR3: CSVAGKHNEQFF
DNA: TGCAGCGTTGCCGGTAAGCACAATGAGCAGTTCTTC

size: NA
D: NA
J: TRBJ2-1
length: 14
V: TRBV27
CDR3: CASSLSVPENEQFF
DNA: TGTGCCAGCAGTTTATCAGTCCCGGAGAATGAGCAGTTCTTC

size: NA
D: NA
J: TRBJ1-5
length: 15
V: TRBV6-6
CDR3: CASRETHGRNQPQHF
DNA: TGTGCCAGCAGAGAAACTCATGGGCGCAATCAGCCCCAGCATTTT

size: NA
D: NA
J: TRBJ2-7
length: 14
V: TRBV11-3
CDR3: CASREGWDFGEQYF
DNA: TGTGCCAGCAGGGAGGGTTGGGACTTCGGCGAGCAGTACTTC

size: NA
D: NA
J: TRBJ1-1
length: 15
V: TRBV19
CDR3: CASSMGGAVGTEAFF
DNA: TGTGCCAGTAGTATGGGAGGGGCGGTGGGGACTGAAGCTTTCTTT

size: once
D: TRBD1
J: TRBJ1-6
length: 17
V: TRBV6-1
CDR3: CASSDTYRGPSNSPLHF
DNA: TGTGCCAGCAGTGACACTTACAGGGGGCCTTCTAATTCACCCCTCCACTTT

size: few
D: NA
J: TRBJ2-7
length: 14
V: TRBV6-5
CDR3: CASSPGHVSYEQYF
DNA: TGTGCCAGCAGCCCGGGACATGTTTCCTACGAGCAGTACTTC